This T cell receptor (beta chain) is drawn from a study of blood T cells in healthy people across ages. Whole-study context: Researchers report that template switching captured about one barcoded beta molecule per two T cells. Findings and caveats of the study: Whereas aged donors had fewer naive CD4+ cells, long-lived donors had more of them and higher diversity. Observed TCR beta diversity showed a strong correlation with the percentage of naive T cells as measured by flow cytometry.

This clonotype was detected ten times or more. Its target is not known. Primed by a sample-barcoded 5' primer and a J-beta primer mix, a second PCR proceeded for roughly 6 to 12 cycles. TCRdb used MiXCR to reprocess the 5' RACE reads, holding one entry per CDR3 protein. The sample shows roughly 930,000 distinct CDR3 sequences, around 46% of them seen only once. The V end lost 3 bases, the J end lost 4 bases, and 3 bases lay between the germline ends. The CDR3 totals 11 residues. This TCR was sampled from a young man in good health. The V and J genes are TRBV12-3 or TRBV12-4 and TRBJ1-2; D not resolved. The material sequenced was blood. The CDR3 bases are TGTGCCAGCAGTTTCCGCTATGGCTACACCTTC. This sequence encodes CASSFRYGYTF.